This T cell receptor (beta chain) was found in a study of early stage breast cancer tumors. Study context: About 70% of the 16 invasive tumors were ER+, PR+ and HER2-. General study findings and limits: In about 90% of the 16 patients, blood comparison separated tumor from normal breast.

On this clone: Its antigen is unknown.

Clones were read by immunoSEQ multiplex PCR, and TCRdb kept only the in-frame ones, dropping some. The sample contains over 25,000 clones, approximately 75% of which appear only once. The receptor comes from a person in their fifties with breast cancer. The sample was blood.

This CDR3 reads CSTGQGQETQYF. In nucleotides, the CDR3 is TGCAGCACAGGACAGGGCCAAGAGACCCAGTACTTC. The gene calls are TRBV29-1 and TRBJ2-5; 8 bases match TRBD1. Germline trimming cut 8 bases from V and 1 base from J; bases unmatched to any gene: 3. This CDR3 is 12 amino acids long. Germline V gene sequence: CDR1 SQVTM, CDR2 ANQGSEA.